These T cell receptor beta chains were read from a single sample in a study of T cells in Graves' hyperthyroidism and ophthalmopathy. TCRdb analysed the multiplex PCR reads with MiXCR anew, one entry per CDR3 protein. This repertoire shows 300,000 to 400,000 distinct CDR3 sequences, about 14% found once; its top ten account for around a fifth. Material for sequencing was blood. All receptors come from a woman in her twenties or thirties with Graves' ophthalmopathy. Each CDR3 is given with its conserved first and last residue.

V	J	CDR3
TRBV28	TRBJ1-6	CASTHDSPLHF
TRBV20-1	TRBJ1-2	CSARGQGPYGYTF
TRBV28	TRBJ2-7	CASSPDPTGYEQYF
TRBV30	TRBJ1-5	CAWAKGGNQPQHF
TRBV20-1	TRBJ1-1	CSARKDRSTEAFF
TRBV20-1	TRBJ1-2	CSASYGYTF
TRBV6-2/TRBV6-3	TRBJ2-1	CASANGGFQYEQFF
TRBV3-1	TRBJ2-7	CASRRNKGAYEQYF
TRBV20-1	TRBJ1-1	CSARGVAEAFF
TRBV2	TRBJ1-2	CASSEGTGIRVNYGYTF
TRBV5-1	TRBJ1-3	CASSPEITGNTIYF
TRBV28	TRBJ2-3	CASSPPWAAGALDTQYF
TRBV2	TRBJ2-7	CASMLLEYEQYF
TRBV20-1	TRBJ2-7	CSAREGSDEQYF
TRBV11-3	TRBJ1-1	CASSDGPSTEAFF
TRBV11-3	TRBJ2-7	CASSLGLAGAATYEQYF
TRBV7-2	TRBJ1-5	CASSLGRQKPQHF
TRBV3-1	TRBJ1-2	CASGRGGQETVYGYTF
TRBV28	TRBJ2-7	CASSSPSATGRYEQYF
TRBV5-4	TRBJ2-2	CASSGGAANTGELFF
TRBV28	TRBJ2-2	CASYPSNTGELFF
TRBV4-1	TRBJ2-7	CASSQVDFLGGTSYEQYF
TRBV6-1	TRBJ2-7	CGSSYRTGPYSYEQYF
TRBV6-1	TRBJ1-1	CASSEAGGAEAFF
TRBV5-4	TRBJ1-1	CASSPTKNTEAFF
TRBV5-6	TRBJ1-1	CASSTQGPEAFF
TRBV28	TRBJ1-5	CASSLPRTVSNQPQHF